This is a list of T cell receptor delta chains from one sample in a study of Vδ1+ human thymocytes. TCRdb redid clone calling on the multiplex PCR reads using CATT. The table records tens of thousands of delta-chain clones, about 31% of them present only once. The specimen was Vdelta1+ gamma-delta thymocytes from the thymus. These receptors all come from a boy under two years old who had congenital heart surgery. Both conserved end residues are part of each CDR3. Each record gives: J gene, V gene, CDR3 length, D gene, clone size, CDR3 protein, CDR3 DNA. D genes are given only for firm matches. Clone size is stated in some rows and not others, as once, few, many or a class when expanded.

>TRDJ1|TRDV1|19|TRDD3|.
CALGELGGGWGICPDKLIF
TGTGCTCTTGGGGAACTAGGCGGGGGCTGGGGGATCTGTCCCGATAAACTCATCTTT
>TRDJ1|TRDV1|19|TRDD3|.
CALGDPDSRRTGGWDKLIF
TGTGCTCTTGGGGACCCCGATTCGCGTCGTACTGGGGGATGGGATAAACTCATCTTT
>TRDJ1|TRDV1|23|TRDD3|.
CALGEPSPLKTVLGDTLTDKLIF
TGTGCTCTTGGGGAACCCTCCCCACTCAAAACTGTACTGGGGGATACACTCACCGATAAACTCATCTTT
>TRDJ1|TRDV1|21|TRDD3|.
CALGEPLPKGGYGPATDKLIF
TGTGCTCTTGGGGAGCCCCTTCCGAAGGGGGGATACGGCCCCGCCACCGATAAACTCATCTTT
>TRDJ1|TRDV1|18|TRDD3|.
CALGELPRTGGYTDKLIF
TGTGCTCTTGGGGAACTCCCCAGAACTGGGGGATACACCGATAAACTCATCTTT
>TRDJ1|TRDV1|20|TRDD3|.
CALGEPLGGRGIRFTDKLIF
TGTGCTCTTGGGGAACCGTTAGGAGGACGGGGGATACGTTTTACCGATAAACTCATCTTT
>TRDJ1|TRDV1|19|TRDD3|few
CALGDKVYGDTRYTDKLIF
TGTGCTCTTGGGGATAAAGTCTACGGGGATACCCGGTACACCGATAAACTCATCTTT
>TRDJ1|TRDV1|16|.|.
CALNLNRGQYPDKLIF
TGTGCTCTTAACCTTAACCGGGGACAATACCCCGATAAACTCATCTTT
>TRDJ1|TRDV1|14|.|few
CALGEYGIPDKLIF
TGTGCTCTTGGGGAATACGGGATCCCCGATAAACTCATCTTT
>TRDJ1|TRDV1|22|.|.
CALGELMASDMASEKYTDKLIF
TGTGCTCTTGGGGAACTAATGGCCTCCGATATGGCTTCGGAAAAGTACACCGATAAACTCATCTTT
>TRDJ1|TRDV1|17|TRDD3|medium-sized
CALGERSWGIRDTKLIF
TGTGCTCTTGGGGAACGGTCCTGGGGGATACGCGACACCAAACTCATCTTT
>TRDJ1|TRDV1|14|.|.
CALALITPVDQLIF
TGTGCTCTTGCCTTAATCACCCCTGTCGATCAACTCATCTTT
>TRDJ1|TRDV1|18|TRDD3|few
CALGELRPGGYGADKLIF
TGTGCTCTTGGGGAACTGCGCCCTGGGGGATACGGGGCCGATAAACTCATCTTT
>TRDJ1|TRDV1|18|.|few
CALGGVPTRYWRTDKLIF
TGTGCTCTTGGGGGGGTTCCCACCAGGTACTGGAGGACCGATAAACTCATCTTT
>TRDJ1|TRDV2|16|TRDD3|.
CATYWGNFVYTDKLIF
TGTGCCACCTACTGGGGGAACTTTGTGTACACCGATAAACTCATCTTT
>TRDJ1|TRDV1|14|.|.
CALGEGLHTDKLIF
TGTGCTCTTGGGGAAGGACTCCACACCGATAAACTCATCTTT
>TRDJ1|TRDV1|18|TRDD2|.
CALGPSLPRQSYTDKLIF
TGTGCTCTTGGGCCTTCCCTTCCTCGGCAGTCGTACACCGATAAACTCATCTTT